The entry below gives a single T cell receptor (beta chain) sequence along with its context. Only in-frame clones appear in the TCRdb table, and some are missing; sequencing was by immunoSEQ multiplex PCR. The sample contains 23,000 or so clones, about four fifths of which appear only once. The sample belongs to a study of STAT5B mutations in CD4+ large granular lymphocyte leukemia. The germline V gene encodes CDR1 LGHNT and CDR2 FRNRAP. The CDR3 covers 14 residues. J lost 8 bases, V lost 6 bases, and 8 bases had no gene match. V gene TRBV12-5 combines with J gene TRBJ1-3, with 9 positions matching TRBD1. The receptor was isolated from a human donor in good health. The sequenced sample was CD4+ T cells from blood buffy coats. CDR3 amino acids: CASGEGTGWDTIYF. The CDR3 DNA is TGTGCTAGTGGCGAAGGGACAGGGTGGGACACCATATATTTT.